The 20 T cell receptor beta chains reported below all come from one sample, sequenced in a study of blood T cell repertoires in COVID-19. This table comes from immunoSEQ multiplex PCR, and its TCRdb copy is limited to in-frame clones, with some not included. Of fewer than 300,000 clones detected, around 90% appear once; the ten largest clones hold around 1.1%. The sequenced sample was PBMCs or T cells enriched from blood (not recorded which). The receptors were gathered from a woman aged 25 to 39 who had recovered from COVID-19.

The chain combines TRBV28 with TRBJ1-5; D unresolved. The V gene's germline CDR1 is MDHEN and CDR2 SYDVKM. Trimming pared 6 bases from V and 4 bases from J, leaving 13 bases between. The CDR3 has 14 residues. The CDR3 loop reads CASSPGTYNQPQHF. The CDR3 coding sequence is TGTGCCAGCAGCCCGGGAACCTATAATCAGCCCCAGCATTTT.

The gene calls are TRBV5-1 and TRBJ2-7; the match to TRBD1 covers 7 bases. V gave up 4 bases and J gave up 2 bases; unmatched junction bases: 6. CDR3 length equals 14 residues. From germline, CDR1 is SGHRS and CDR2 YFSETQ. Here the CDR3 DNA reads TGCGCCAGCAGCGGAAAAACAGGGGCCTACGAGCAGTACTTC. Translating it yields CASSGKTGAYEQYF.

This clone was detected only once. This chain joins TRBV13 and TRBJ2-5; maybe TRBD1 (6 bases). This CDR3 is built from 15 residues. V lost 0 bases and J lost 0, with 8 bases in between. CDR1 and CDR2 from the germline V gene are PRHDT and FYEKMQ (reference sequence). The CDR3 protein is CASSLGWTDQETQYF. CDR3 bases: TGTGCCAGCAGCTTAGGATGGACAGACCAAGAGACCCAGTACTTC. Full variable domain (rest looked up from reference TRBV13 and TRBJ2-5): AAGVIQSPRHLIKEKRETATLKCYPIPRHDTVYWYQQGPGQDPQFLISFYEKMQSDKGSIPDRFSAQQFSDYHSELNMSSLELGDSALYFCASSLGWTDQETQYFGPGTRLLVL.

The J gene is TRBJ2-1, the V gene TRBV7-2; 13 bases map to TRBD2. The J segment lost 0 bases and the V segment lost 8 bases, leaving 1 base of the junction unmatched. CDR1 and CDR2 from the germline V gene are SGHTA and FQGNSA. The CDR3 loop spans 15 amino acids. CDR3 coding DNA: TGTGCCAGCTGGACTAGCGGGGGCTCCTACAATGAGCAGTTCTTC. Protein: CASWTSGGSYNEQFF. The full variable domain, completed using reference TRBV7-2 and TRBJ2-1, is GAGVSQSPSNKVTEKGKDVELRCDPISGHTALYWYRQSLGQGLEFLIYFQGNSAPDKSGLPSDRFSAERTGGSVSTLTIQRTQQEDSAVYLCASWTSGGSYNEQFFGPGTRLTVL.

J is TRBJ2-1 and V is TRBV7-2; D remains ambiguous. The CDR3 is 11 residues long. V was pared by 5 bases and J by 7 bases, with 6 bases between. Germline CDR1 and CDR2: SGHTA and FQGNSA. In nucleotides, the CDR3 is TGTGCCAGCAGCAAATCAAATGAGCAGTTCTTC. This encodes CASSKSNEQFF. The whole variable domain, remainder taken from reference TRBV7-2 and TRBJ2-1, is GAGVSQSPSNKVTEKGKDVELRCDPISGHTALYWYRQSLGQGLEFLIYFQGNSAPDKSGLPSDRFSAERTGGSVSTLTIQRTQQEDSAVYLCASSKSNEQFFGPGTRLTVL.

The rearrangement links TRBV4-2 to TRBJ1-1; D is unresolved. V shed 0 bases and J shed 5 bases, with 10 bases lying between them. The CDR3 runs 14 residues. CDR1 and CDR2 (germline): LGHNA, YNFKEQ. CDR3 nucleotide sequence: TGTGCCAGCAGCCAAGAAGGAGAGACGACTGAAGCTTTCTTT. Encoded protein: CASSQEGETTEAFF.

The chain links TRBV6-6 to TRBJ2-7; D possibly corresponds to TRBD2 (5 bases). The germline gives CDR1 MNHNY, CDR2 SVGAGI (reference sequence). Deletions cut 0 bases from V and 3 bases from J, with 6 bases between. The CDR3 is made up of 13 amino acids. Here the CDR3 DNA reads TGTGCCAGCAGTTACTCCGAGGGCTACGAGCAGTACTTC. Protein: CASSYSEGYEQYF.

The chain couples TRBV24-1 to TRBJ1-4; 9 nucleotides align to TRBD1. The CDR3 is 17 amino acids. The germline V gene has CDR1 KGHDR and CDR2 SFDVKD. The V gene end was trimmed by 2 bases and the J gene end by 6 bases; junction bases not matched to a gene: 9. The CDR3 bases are TGTGCCACCAGTGATTCGACAGAACAGGGGGCGGATGAAAAACTGTTTTTT. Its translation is CATSDSTEQGADEKLFF.

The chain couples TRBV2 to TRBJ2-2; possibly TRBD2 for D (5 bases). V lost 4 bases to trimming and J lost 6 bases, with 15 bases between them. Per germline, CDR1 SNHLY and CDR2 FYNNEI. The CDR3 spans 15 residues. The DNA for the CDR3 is TGTGCCAGCAGTGGAAGCGAGGACTTACCCGGGGAGCTGTTTTTT. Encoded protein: CASSGSEDLPGELFF.

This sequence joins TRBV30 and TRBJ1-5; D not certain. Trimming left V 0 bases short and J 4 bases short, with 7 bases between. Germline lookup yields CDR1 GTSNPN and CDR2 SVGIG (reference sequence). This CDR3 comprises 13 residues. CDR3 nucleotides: TGTGCCTGGAGTGTTGATCGGAATCAGCCCCAGCATTTT. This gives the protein CAWSVDRNQPQHF.

The CDR3: CASSKPTTPGNEQFF. DNA of the CDR3: TGTGCCAGCAGCAAACCGACCACCCCGGGGAATGAGCAGTTCTTC. This rearrangement joins TRBV6-5 to TRBJ2-1, with D tentatively TRBD2 (5 bases). Trimming shortened V by 6 bases and J by 7 bases, and 19 bases separated the two germline ends. This CDR3 spans 15 amino acids. The germline CDR1 and CDR2 sequences are MNHEY and SVGAGI.

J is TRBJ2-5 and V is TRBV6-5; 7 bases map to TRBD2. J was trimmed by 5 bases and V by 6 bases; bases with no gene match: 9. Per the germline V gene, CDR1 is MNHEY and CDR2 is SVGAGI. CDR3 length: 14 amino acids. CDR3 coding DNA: TGTGCCAGCAGCGCAGGGAGGGAGTTGGAGACCCAGTACTTC. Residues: CASSAGRELETQYF.

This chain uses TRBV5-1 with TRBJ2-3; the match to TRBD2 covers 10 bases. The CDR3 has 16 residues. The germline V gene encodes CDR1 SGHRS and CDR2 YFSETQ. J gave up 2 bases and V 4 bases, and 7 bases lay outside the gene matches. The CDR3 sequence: CASSPGLAASTDTQYF. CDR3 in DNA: TGCGCCAGCAGCCCCGGACTAGCGGCATCCACAGATACGCAGTATTTT.

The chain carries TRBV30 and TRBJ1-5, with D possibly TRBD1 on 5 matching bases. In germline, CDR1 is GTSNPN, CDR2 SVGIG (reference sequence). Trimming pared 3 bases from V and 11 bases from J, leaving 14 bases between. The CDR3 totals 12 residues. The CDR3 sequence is CAWSADGGTQHF. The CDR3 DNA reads TGTGCCTGGAGCGCGGACGGGGGGACCCAGCATTTT.

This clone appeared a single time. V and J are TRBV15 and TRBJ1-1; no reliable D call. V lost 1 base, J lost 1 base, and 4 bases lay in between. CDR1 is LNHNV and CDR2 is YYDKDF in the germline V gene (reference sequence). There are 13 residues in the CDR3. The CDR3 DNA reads TGTGCCACCAGCAGAGTGGCGAACACTGAAGCTTTCTTT. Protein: CATSRVANTEAFF.

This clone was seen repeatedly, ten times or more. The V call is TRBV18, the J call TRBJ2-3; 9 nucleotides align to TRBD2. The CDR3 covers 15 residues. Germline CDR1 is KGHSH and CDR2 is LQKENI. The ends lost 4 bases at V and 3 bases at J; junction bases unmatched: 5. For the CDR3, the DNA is TGTGCCAGCTCACGATCTAGCGGGGATACAGATACGCAGTATTTT. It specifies CASSRSSGDTDTQYF.

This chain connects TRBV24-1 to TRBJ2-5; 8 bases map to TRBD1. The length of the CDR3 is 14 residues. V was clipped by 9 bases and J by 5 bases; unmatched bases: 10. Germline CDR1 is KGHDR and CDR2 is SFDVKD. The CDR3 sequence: CATEQSGGAETQYF. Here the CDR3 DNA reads TGTGCCACCGAACAATCAGGGGGCGCGGAGACCCAGTACTTC.

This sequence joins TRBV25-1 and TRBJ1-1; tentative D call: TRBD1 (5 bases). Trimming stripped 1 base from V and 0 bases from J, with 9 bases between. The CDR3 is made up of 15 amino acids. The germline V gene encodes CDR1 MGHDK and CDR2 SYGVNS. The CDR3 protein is CASSEFGGVNTEAFF. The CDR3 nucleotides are TGTGCCAGCAGTGAATTCGGAGGGGTGAACACTGAAGCTTTCTTT.

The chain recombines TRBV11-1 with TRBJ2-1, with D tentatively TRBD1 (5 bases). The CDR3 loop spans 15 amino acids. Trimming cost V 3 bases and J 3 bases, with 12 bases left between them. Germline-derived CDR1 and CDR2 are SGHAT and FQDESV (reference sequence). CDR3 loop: CASSFNIGDYNEQFF. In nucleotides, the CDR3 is TGTGCCAGCAGCTTCAATATAGGGGACTACAATGAGCAGTTCTTC.

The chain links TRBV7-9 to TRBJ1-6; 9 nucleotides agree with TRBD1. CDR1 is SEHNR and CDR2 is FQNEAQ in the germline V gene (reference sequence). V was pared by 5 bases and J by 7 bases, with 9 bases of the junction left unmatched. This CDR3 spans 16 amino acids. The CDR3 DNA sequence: TGTGCCAGCAGCCTACAGGGGGCGAGCTGGAATTCACCCCTCCACTTT. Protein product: CASSLQGASWNSPLHF.